A single sample gave rise to the 26 T cell receptor beta chains below, sequenced in a study of blood T cell repertoires in COVID-19. TCRdb keeps only in-frame clones here, not all; method: immunoSEQ multiplex PCR. The sample yields 360,000 or so clones, 83% seen once. Sequencing was done on a sample of PBMCs or T cells enriched from blood (not recorded which). Receptors originate from a woman between 50 and 59 years old who had recovered from COVID-19.

The chain carries TRBV2 and TRBJ2-1; D gene unclear. The V end was cut by 6 bases, the J end by 8 bases, with 14 bases between. The CDR3 covers 13 residues. Germline V CDR1 and CDR2: SNHLY, FYNNEI. The CDR3 protein is CASRHTMSDEQFF. The CDR3 coding sequence is TGTGCCAGCAGACATACTATGTCTGATGAGCAGTTCTTC. Together with reference TRBV2 and TRBJ2-1, the CDR3 gives the full variable domain: EPEVTQTPSHQVTQMGQEVILRCVPISNHLYFYWYRQILGQKVEFLVSFYNNEISEKSEIFDDQFSVERPDGSNFTLKIRSTKLEDSAMYFCASRHTMSDEQFFGPGTRLTVL.

A note on this clone: One end of the junction does not line up with germline, which may come from a read error. Other DNA variants within this sample encode the same CDR3. The chain links TRBV7-3 to TRBJ1-1; tentative D call: TRBD1 (5 bases). Germline values: CDR1 SGHTA, CDR2 FQGTGA. This CDR3 region has 15 residues. The CDR3 bases are TGCGCCAGCAGCCCGGGGGTGGGGATGAACACTGAAGCTTTCTTT. As protein: CASSPGVGMNTEAFF.

This chain joins TRBV3-1 (or the pseudogene TRBV3-2) and TRBJ1-1; D gene ambiguous. The V end lost 4 bases, the J end lost 0 bases, and 12 bases lay between the germline ends. Germline V gene data show CDR1 as LGHDT and CDR2 as YNNKEL (reference sequence). The CDR3 has 15 amino acids. CDR3 sequence reads: CASSLSVSVNTEAFF. The CDR3 DNA reads TGTGCCAGCAGCCTCTCAGTCAGTGTGAACACTGAAGCTTTCTTT.

The V gene is TRBV10-1, the J gene TRBJ2-7; D possibly corresponds to TRBD2 (6 bases). Germline lookup yields CDR1 WNHNN and CDR2 SYGVQD (reference sequence). CDR3 length equals 11 residues. V gave up 8 bases and J gave up 5 bases, with 10 bases separating them. The CDR3 nucleotides read TGCGCCAGCGGGGGGTGGCACGAGCAGTACTTC. Its protein is CASGGWHEQYF.

The genes are TRBV5-5 and TRBJ2-7; 11 positions agree with TRBD2. The trim removed 4 bases at V and 4 bases at J, leaving 7 bases unmatched. The CDR3 length is 15 residues. Germline V gives CDR1 SGHKS, CDR2 YYEKEE (reference sequence). The CDR3 region is CASSRPGLAVYEQYF. CDR3 coding DNA: TGTGCCAGCAGCAGACCGGGACTAGCGGTATACGAGCAGTACTTC.

The chain carries TRBV19 and TRBJ1-5, with D possibly TRBD1 on 6 matching bases. The CDR3 spans 17 residues. Germline CDR1 LNHDA, CDR2 SQIVND (reference sequence). V shed 5 bases and J shed 1 base, with 18 bases lying between them. CDR3 DNA sequence: TGTGCCAGTAGTTTGCCGGGGGGGGGCAGGAGCAATCAGCCCCAGCATTTT. Translation gives CASSLPGGGRSNQPQHF.

V usage is TRBV6-6 and J usage is TRBJ1-1; TRBD1 agrees at 9 bases. CDR1 is MNHNY and CDR2 is SVGAGI in the germline V gene (reference sequence). The CDR3 totals 16 residues. The V gene end was trimmed by 5 bases and the J gene end by 0 bases; junction bases not matched to a gene: 7. The CDR3 sequence is CASSAGTGLVNTEAFF. The CDR3 coding sequence is TGTGCCAGCAGTGCCGGGACAGGGCTTGTGAACACTGAAGCTTTCTTT.

This chain connects TRBV5-4 to TRBJ1-2; maybe TRBD1 (5 bases). V dropped 3 bases and J dropped 4 bases, with 7 bases sitting between them. This CDR3 is built from 12 residues. Germline V lookup: CDR1 SGHNT, CDR2 YYREEE (reference sequence). The CDR3 bases are TGTGCCAGCAGCTCTGACAGCTATGGCTACACCTTC. It encodes CASSSDSYGYTF.

V and J are TRBV12-5 and TRBJ2-5; D not certain. V was trimmed by 0 bases and J by 2 bases, leaving 10 bases between them. The CDR3 consists of 15 residues. Per the germline V gene, CDR1 is LGHNT and CDR2 is FRNRAP. The CDR3 DNA is TGTGCTAGTGGTTTGGTACTCGGAGAGCAAGAGACCCAGTACTTC. Translating it yields CASGLVLGEQETQYF. Together with reference TRBV12-5 and TRBJ2-5, the CDR3 gives the full variable domain: DARVTQTPRHKVTEMGQEVTMRCQPILGHNTVFWYRQTMMQGLELLAYFRNRAPLDDSGMPKDRFSAEMPDATLATLKIQPSEPRDSAVYFCASGLVLGEQETQYFGPGTRLLVL.

The chain recombines TRBV9 with TRBJ1-3; D unresolved. Germline V CDR1 and CDR2: SGDLS, YYNGEE. Trimming took off 0 bases at V and 4 bases at J, with 17 bases between the two ends. The CDR3 is 17 amino acids. For the CDR3, the DNA is TGTGCCAGCAGCGTAGGGGCGACCCGAGTTGTAGGAAACACCATATATTTT. This sequence encodes CASSVGATRVVGNTIYF. Looking up the rest from reference TRBV9 and TRBJ1-3 gives the full variable domain: DSGVTQTPKHLITATGQRVTLRCSPRSGDLSVYWYQQSLDQGLQFLIQYYNGEERAKGNILERFSAQQFPDLHSELNLSSLELGDSALYFCASSVGATRVVGNTIYFGEGSWLTVV.

This clone showed up just once. This chain joins TRBV9 and TRBJ1-4; 7 bases align to TRBD1. CDR1 is SGDLS and CDR2 is YYNGEE in the germline V gene. This CDR3 comprises 15 residues. After removal of 7 bases from V and 0 bases from J, the junction contained 6 bases not matched to a gene. The CDR3: CASGTRGATNEKLFF. The DNA of the CDR3 is TGTGCCAGCGGTACCAGGGGGGCAACTAATGAAAAACTGTTTTTT.

This chain uses TRBV6-1 with TRBJ2-2; TRBD1 aligns across 9 bases. There are 17 residues in the CDR3. CDR1 and CDR2 (germline): MNHNS, SASEGT. Germline trimming cut 2 bases from V and 5 bases from J; bases unmatched to any gene: 9. CDR3 region: CASSEWWGQGFTGELFF. In nucleotides, the CDR3 is TGTGCCAGCAGTGAATGGTGGGGACAGGGTTTTACCGGGGAGCTGTTTTTT.

CDR3 sequence (DNA): TGTGCCAGCACGGGGTTAGCCTTAGCCGGGGAGCTGTTTTTT. Its translation: CASTGLALAGELFF. The chain has TRBV7-2 and TRBJ2-2; weak D call: TRBD2 (5 bases). Germline assignment: CDR1 SGHTA and CDR2 FQGNSA. V lost 7 bases and J lost 6, with 15 bases in between. The CDR3 spans 14 residues. Full variable domain (missing parts from reference TRBV7-2 and TRBJ2-2): GAGVSQSPSNKVTEKGKDVELRCDPISGHTALYWYRQSLGQGLEFLIYFQGNSAPDKSGLPSDRFSAERTGGSVSTLTIQRTQQEDSAVYLCASTGLALAGELFFGEGSRLTVL.

CDR3 sequence reads: CSVDQGSYEQYF. Written as DNA, the CDR3 is TGCAGCGTTGATCAGGGCTCCTACGAGCAGTACTTC. This chain uses TRBV29-1 with TRBJ2-7; perhaps TRBD1 as D (5 bases). The germline CDR1 and CDR2 sequences are SQVTM and ANQGSEA. The CDR3 sequence is 12 residues long. Trimming left V 3 bases short and J 0 bases short, with 6 bases between.

CDR3 in DNA: TGCGCCAGCAGCCGGGACAGGGGAGCCTCCTATGGCTACACCTTC. Encoded protein: CASSRDRGASYGYTF. The J gene is TRBJ1-2, the V gene TRBV5-1; 10 nucleotides match TRBD1. V lost 4 bases, J lost 4 bases, and 7 bases stayed unmatched. CDR3 length: 15 amino acids. Germline loops: CDR1 SGHRS, CDR2 YFSETQ. Together with reference TRBV5-1 and TRBJ1-2, the CDR3 gives the full variable domain: KAGVTQTPRYLIKTRGQQVTLSCSPISGHRSVSWYQQTPGQGLQFLFEYFSETQRNKGNFPGRFSGRQFSNSRSEMNVSTLELGDSALYLCASSRDRGASYGYTFGSGTRLTVV.

This clone appeared a few times. The sample carries other DNA sequences with the same CDR3. The genes are TRBV19 and TRBJ1-3; 7 bases are shared with TRBD1. Trimming took 5 bases from V and 2 from J; bases not matched to a gene: 3. Germline V gene sequence: CDR1 LNHDA, CDR2 SQIVND (reference sequence). The CDR3 loop spans 14 amino acids. In DNA, the CDR3 is TGTGCCAGTAGTTCGACAGGGACTGGAAACACCATATATTTT. Protein: CASSSTGTGNTIYF.

This sequence joins TRBV7-2 and TRBJ2-4; 10 bases line up with TRBD2. The germline gives CDR1 SGHTA, CDR2 FQGNSA. The trim removed 4 bases at V and 8 bases at J, leaving 11 bases unmatched. The CDR3 extends over 16 amino acids. The CDR3 nucleotides are TGTGCCAGCAGCTGGGCTAGCGGGGGACTAGGGGACATTCAGTACTTC. This encodes CASSWASGGLGDIQYF.

The J gene is TRBJ2-2, the V gene TRBV5-4; tentative D call: TRBD2 (5 bases). Germline CDR1 reads SGHNT; CDR2 reads YYREEE (reference sequence). The CDR3 has 15 amino acids. V lost 1 base and J lost 6, with 13 bases in between. DNA of the CDR3: TGTGCCAGCAGCTTGAGAGGGAGTACTGCCGGGGAGCTGTTTTTT. It yields the protein CASSLRGSTAGELFF.

The V gene is TRBV6-5, the J gene TRBJ2-3; D possibly corresponds to TRBD2 (6 bases). CDR1 MNHEY and CDR2 SVGAGI come from the germline V gene. Deletions cut 2 bases from V and 6 bases from J, with 12 bases between. The CDR3 covers 14 residues. CDR3 coding DNA: TGTGCCAGCAGTTACGTGCGTGGGGGGGATACGCAGTATTTT. Its protein product is CASSYVRGGDTQYF.

This chain connects TRBV19 to TRBJ2-2, with D possibly TRBD2 on 6 matching bases. This CDR3 is built from 15 residues. The germline V gene encodes CDR1 LNHDA and CDR2 SQIVND (reference sequence). V shed 6 bases and J shed 5 bases, with 16 bases lying between them. In DNA form, the CDR3 reads TGTGCCAGTAGCCAAGACCGGAGGGGAACCGGGGAGCTGTTTTTT. Amino acids: CASSQDRRGTGELFF.

The chain uses TRBV19 and TRBJ1-4, with a weak D call TRBD1 (5 bases). The germline CDR1 and CDR2 sequences are LNHDA and SQIVND (reference sequence). The V end was cut by 4 bases, the J end by 8 bases, with 17 bases between. The CDR3 totals 15 residues. The CDR3 loop is CASSTTPGLGEKLFF. DNA for the CDR3: TGTGCCAGTAGTACGACGCCAGGGTTGGGGGAAAAACTGTTTTTT.

Comments on this clone: The same CDR3 also results from other DNA sequences found in this sample. The chain is built from TRBV3-1 (or the pseudogene TRBV3-2) and TRBJ1-3, with no clear D. The CDR3 sequence is 12 residues long. V lost 0 bases to trimming and J lost 7 bases, with 4 bases between them. Looked up from germline, CDR1 is LGHDT and CDR2 is YNNKEL (reference sequence). DNA of the CDR3: TGTGCCAGCAGCCAAGATCGGAACACCATATATTTT. This translates into CASSQDRNTIYF.

The table lists this clone with a count of one. Here the CDR3 DNA reads TGTGCCAGCAGCTCCTCCGGGGGGGGTGTGGGCCCGAACACTGAAGCTTTCTTT. Translated: CASSSSGGGVGPNTEAFF. J is TRBJ1-1 and V is TRBV7-9, with a possible D match to TRBD1 (5 bases). The germline CDR1 and CDR2 sequences are SEHNR and FQNEAQ (reference sequence). The CDR3 loop spans 18 amino acids. V was pared by 4 bases and J by 1 base, with 22 bases between.

This chain joins TRBV5-1 and TRBJ1-6, with a weak D call TRBD1 (5 bases). Germline V lookup: CDR1 SGHRS, CDR2 YFSETQ. Deletions cut 6 bases from V and 6 bases from J, with 16 bases between. The CDR3 covers 15 residues. CDR3 sequence (DNA): TGCGCCAGCACCGGGGGGGGGACGTTTAATTCACCCCTCCACTTT. This sequence encodes CASTGGGTFNSPLHF.

The chain links TRBV27 to TRBJ2-2; 7 nucleotides align to TRBD1. The CDR3 is 14 amino acids. CDR1 MNHEY and CDR2 SMNVEV come from the germline V gene (reference sequence). Trimming at V came to 7 bases and at J to 8 bases, leaving 10 bases not matched to a gene. The CDR3 protein is CASNPKGAAGELFF. The CDR3 DNA reads as TGTGCCAGCAATCCTAAGGGGGCTGCTGGGGAGCTGTTTTTT.

The chain recombines TRBV5-5 with TRBJ1-1; possibly TRBD1 for D (5 bases). This CDR3 has 12 residues. Germline V lookup: CDR1 SGHKS, CDR2 YYEKEE (reference sequence). V gave up 6 bases and J gave up 1 base, with 7 bases separating them. The CDR3 is CASKDRNTEAFF. The CDR3 bases are TGTGCCAGCAAAGACAGGAACACTGAAGCTTTCTTT.